This T cell receptor beta chain was captured in a study of CD8 T cells in Susac syndrome. Trimming shortened V by 7 bases and J by 2 bases, and 14 bases separated the two germline ends. This CDR3 has 15 residues. Patients with stable or active relapsing-remitting disease, all of them treatment-naive, made up the multiple sclerosis controls. In contrast to the negatively isolated CD8+ and CD4+ T cells, TEMRA cells were FACS-enriched. RNA totalling roughly 0.45 to 1 ug underwent reverse transcription with random hexamers. The immunoSEQ assay covered 54 Vbeta and 13 Jbeta segments for CDR3. TCRdb itself ran the immunoSEQ multiplex PCR reads through MiXCR, one entry per CDR3 protein. The profile shows more than 95,000 distinct CDR3 sequences, approximately 95% of them singletons.

The sequence came from a human donor with multiple sclerosis. V gene TRBV12-3 or TRBV12-4 combines with J gene TRBJ2-2; perhaps TRBD2 as D (7 bases). Sample: CD8+ T cells from PBMCs. CDR3 nucleotide sequence: TGTGCCAGCATCAACGGGGGGCCCAACACCGGGGAGCTGTTTTTT. It yields the protein CASINGGPNTGELFF.